These 11 T cell receptor beta chains originate from one sample sequenced in a study of post-analysis software for immune sequencing data. TCR beta libraries were prepared from cDNA with unique molecular identifiers. MiXCR, run by TCRdb on the PCR reads, gives a single entry per CDR3 protein. The sample has 350,000 to 500,000 distinct CDR3 sequences, 39% seen once. Findings and limits, study-wide: Patients showed TRBV5-6, TRBV5-1 and TRBV20-1 among four to six TRBV segments more frequent than in controls.

The antigens these receptors bind are not known. Sample: blood. All receptors come from a girl aged 2-10 years with multiple sclerosis.

The genes are TRBV20-1 and TRBJ2-7; no firm D call. V was shortened by 0 bases and J by 1 base, with 7 bases between the two germline ends. Germline assignment: CDR1 DFQATT and CDR2 SNEGSKA (reference sequence). The CDR3 runs to 13 residues. CDR3 nucleotide sequence: TGCAGTGCTAGAGATGCGGAGTCCTACGAGCAGTACTTC. Translated, it gives CSARDAESYEQYF.

The chain employs TRBV5-1 and TRBJ2-1; 9 positions match TRBD1. CDR3 length: 16 amino acids. The germline CDR1 and CDR2 sequences are SGHRS and YFSETQ. J lost 5 bases, V lost 3 bases, and 9 bases had no gene match. In nucleotides, the CDR3 is TGCGCCAGCAGCTCGGGTGACAGGGGGTCCAACAATGAGCAGTTCTTC. Translated: CASSSGDRGSNNEQFF.

The DNA for the CDR3 is TGCGCCAGCAGCTTGGTAGGATACCACCACAACGGGGGTTCACCCCTCCACTTT. It specifies CASSLVGYHHNGGSPLHF. V gene TRBV5-1 combines with J gene TRBJ1-6, with D possibly TRBD1 on 5 matching bases. Between the trimmed V and J ends, which lost 0 bases and 9 bases, there was a span of 22 bases. There are 18 residues in the CDR3. Germline CDR1 SGHRS, CDR2 YFSETQ.

This chain uses TRBV10-3 with TRBJ2-5; TRBD1 matches 7 bases. The DNA end is more similar to TRBJ2-7, so the J call may be wrong. Germline CDR1 is ENHRY and CDR2 is SYGVKD. The CDR3 runs 15 residues. Here the CDR3 DNA reads TGTGCCATCAGTGAAAGGGGGCGAGCCCACTACGAGCAGTACTTC. It specifies CAISERGRAHYEQYF.

This clonotype was picked up many times. The genes are TRBV15 and TRBJ1-6; D not resolved. V lost 0 bases to trimming and J lost 2 bases, with 8 bases between them. The CDR3 loop spans 16 amino acids. Germline V lookup: CDR1 LNHNV, CDR2 YYDKDF (reference sequence). CDR3 protein: CATSRDRATYNSPLHF. CDR3 sequence (DNA): TGTGCCACCAGCAGAGATCGGGCAACCTATAATTCACCCCTCCACTTT.

This clonotype occurred a few times. The chain is built from TRBV7-2 and TRBJ2-1, with a weak D call TRBD1 (6 bases). Germline CDR1 and CDR2: SGHTA and FQGNSA. The CDR3 length is 14 residues. V lost 4 bases to trimming and J lost 6 bases, with 13 bases between them. The chain's CDR3 is CASSSQTGTNEQFF. CDR3 DNA sequence: TGTGCCAGCAGCTCTCAGACAGGCACCAATGAGCAGTTCTTC.

This clonotype was detected only once. This chain uses TRBV4-1 with TRBJ2-4; TRBD2 matches 11 bases. Germline CDR1 reads MGHRA; CDR2 reads YSYEKL. The V and J ends lost 8 bases and 1 base, in that order; junction bases with no gene match: 10. This CDR3 comprises 17 residues. CDR3 protein: CASGSGGAVRAKNIQYF. The CDR3 nucleotides read TGCGCCAGCGGTAGCGGGGGGGCCGTTCGTGCCAAAAACATTCAGTACTTC.

V gene TRBV10-2 combines with J gene TRBJ2-5; D gene uncertain. Germline assignment: CDR1 WSHSY and CDR2 SAAADI. The CDR3 extends over 13 amino acids. The germline V and J ends were trimmed by 3 bases and 4 bases, with 9 bases remaining between them. The CDR3, as DNA: TGCGCCAGCAGTGACGACAATCGAGAGACCCAGTACTTC. Its translation is CASSDDNRETQYF.

V is TRBV28 and J is TRBJ2-4, with TRBD2 matching over 11 bases. Matching the DNA end better, TRBJ2-7 makes the J call doubtful. Germline-derived CDR1 and CDR2 are MDHEN and SYDVKM. This CDR3 is built from 22 residues. The CDR3 sequence is CASSLYHLGLIAGGPSVYEQYF. CDR3 sequence (DNA): TGTGCCAGCAGTTTATACCACCTGGGCCTTATAGCGGGAGGGCCTTCAGTCTACGAGCAGTACTTC.

This clonotype was found once. A junction end diverges from the germline sequence, so it may reflect a read error. This chain joins TRBV10-3 and TRBJ2-7; D is tentatively TRBD1 or TRBD2 (5 bases each). Germline assignment: CDR1 ENHRY and CDR2 SYGVKD. CDR3 size: 15 residues. CDR3 loop: CAISDGTRSSYERYF. CDR3 DNA sequence: TGTGCCATCAGTGACGGGACCAGGAGCTCCTACGAGCGGTACTTC.

This clonotype was counted a few times. The chain has TRBV29-1 and TRBJ1-5; 7 bases are a match to TRBD1. Unmatched junction bases numbered 14, after V lost 6 bases and J lost 0 bases. Per the germline V gene, CDR1 is SQVTM and CDR2 is ANQGSEA. This CDR3 is built from 17 residues. Here the CDR3 reads CSVADGGGQYSNQPQHF. The CDR3 region has the DNA TGCAGCGTCGCGGACGGCGGGGGACAGTATAGCAATCAGCCCCAGCATTTT.